The text below deals with one T cell receptor beta chain. Its antigen target is currently unknown. No much larger clone exists at a distance of one base, and base qualities are not known. These data come from a study of patients and donors after allogeneic stem cell transplantation (dated by TCRdb to the early 2020s). Library preparation was by RT-PCR. The reads were generated on a NextSeq 550. In TCRdb, the public reads were trimmed at Q25 with fastp and aligned with MiXCR, with productive beta chains retained. Under each unique CDR3 protein, matching rows form one entry showing the most common genes and DNA. Here the sample has 920,000 or so distinct CDR3 sequences; approximately 19% occur a single time. The biggest ten clones account for 6% of the sample. Trimming removed 5 bases from V and 3 bases from J; the gene matches leave 7 bases unexplained. CDR1 and CDR2 are read off the germline V gene (reference sequence) as LNHDA and SQIVND. The cysteine opens and the phenylalanine closes a CDR3 of 17 amino acids. Just CDR3 DNA is preserved here, 51 bases in frame from base 1.

The source is a human donor who was either an allogeneic HSCT recipient or a stem cell or donor lymphocyte infusion donor (not recorded which). It is not recorded whose cells these are; they may come from a transplant donor. The sequenced material came from blood, either unsorted or a sorted T cell fraction (not recorded which). The V gene is TRBV19 and the J gene is TRBJ2-3; TRBD2 matches 14 bases in the middle. The DNA is TGTGCCAGTAGTCCCGGGACTAGCGGGAGTAGGACAGATACGCAGTATTTT. Translated, this gives CASSPGTSGSRTDTQYF.